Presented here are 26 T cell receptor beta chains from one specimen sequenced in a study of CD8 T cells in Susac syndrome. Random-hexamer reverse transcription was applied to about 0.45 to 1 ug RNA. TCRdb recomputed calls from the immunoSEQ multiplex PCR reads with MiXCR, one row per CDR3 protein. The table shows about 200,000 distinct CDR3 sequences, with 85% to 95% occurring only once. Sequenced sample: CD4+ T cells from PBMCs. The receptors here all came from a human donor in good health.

CDR3 nucleotides: TGTGCCACCAGCAGAGCTAGGGACACAAGGACCGGGGAGCTGTTTTTT. It translates to CATSRARDTRTGELFF. J is TRBJ2-2 and V is TRBV15, with D tentatively TRBD1 (6 bases). Trimming took off 1 base at V and 5 bases at J, with 14 bases between the two ends. CDR1 and CDR2 from the germline V gene are LNHNV and YYDKDF (reference sequence). The CDR3 spans 16 residues.

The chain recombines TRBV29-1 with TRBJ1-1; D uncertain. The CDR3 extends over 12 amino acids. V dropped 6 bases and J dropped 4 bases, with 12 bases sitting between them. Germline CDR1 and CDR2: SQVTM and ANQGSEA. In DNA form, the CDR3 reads TGCAGCGTCCGGGAGGGTGGCACTGAAGCTTTCTTT. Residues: CSVREGGTEAFF.

CDR3 residues: CASSTETGGGTDTQYF. Here the CDR3 DNA reads TGTGCCAGCTCCACCGAGACAGGGGGAGGAACAGATACGCAGTATTTT. The chain links TRBV18 to TRBJ2-3, with TRBD1 matching over 9 bases. This CDR3 spans 16 amino acids. Losses at the gene ends were 6 bases for V and 3 bases for J; bases not matched to a gene: 10. Germline CDR1 is KGHSH and CDR2 is LQKENI. Using reference TRBV18 and TRBJ2-3 for the parts outside the CDR3, the full variable domain is NAGVMQNPRHLVRRRGQEARLRCSPMKGHSHVYWYRQLPEEGLKFMVYLQKENIIDESGMPKERFSAEFPKEGPSILRIQQVVRGDSAAYFCASSTETGGGTDTQYFGPGTRLTVL.

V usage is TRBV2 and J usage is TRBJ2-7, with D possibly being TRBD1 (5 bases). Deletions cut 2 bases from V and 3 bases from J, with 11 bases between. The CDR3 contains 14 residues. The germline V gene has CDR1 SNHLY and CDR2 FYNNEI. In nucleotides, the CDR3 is TGTGCCAGCAGTGAATCAGGGATACTCTACGAGCAGTACTTC. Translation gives CASSESGILYEQYF.

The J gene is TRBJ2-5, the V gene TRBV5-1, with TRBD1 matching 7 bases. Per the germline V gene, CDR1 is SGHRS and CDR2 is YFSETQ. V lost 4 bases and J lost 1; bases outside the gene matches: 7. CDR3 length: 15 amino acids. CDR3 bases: TGCGCCAGCAGCCAGCAACAGGGGCCCCAAGAGACCCAGTACTTC. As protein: CASSQQQGPQETQYF.

The CDR3 spells CASSPGTGYNEQYF. DNA of the CDR3: TGTGCCAGCTCACCAGGGACAGGGTACAACGAGCAGTACTTC. The chain couples TRBV18 to TRBJ2-7; TRBD1 matches 9 bases. The germline CDR1 and CDR2 sequences are KGHSH and LQKENI. V lost 2 bases, J lost 5 bases, and 4 bases stayed unmatched. CDR3 length: 14 residues.

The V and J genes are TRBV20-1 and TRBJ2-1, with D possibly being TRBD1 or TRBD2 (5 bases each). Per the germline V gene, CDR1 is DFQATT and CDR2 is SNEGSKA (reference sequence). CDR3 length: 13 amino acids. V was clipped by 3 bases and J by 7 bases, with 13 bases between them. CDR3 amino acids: CSASQRWGNEQFF. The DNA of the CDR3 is TGCAGTGCTAGCCAGCGGTGGGGGAATGAGCAGTTCTTC.

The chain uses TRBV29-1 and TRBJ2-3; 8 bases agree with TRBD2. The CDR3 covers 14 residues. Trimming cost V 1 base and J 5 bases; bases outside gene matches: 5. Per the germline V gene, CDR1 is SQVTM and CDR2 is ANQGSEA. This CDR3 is CSVEAAGVEDTQYF. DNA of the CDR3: TGCAGCGTTGAAGCAGCGGGAGTAGAAGATACGCAGTATTTT.

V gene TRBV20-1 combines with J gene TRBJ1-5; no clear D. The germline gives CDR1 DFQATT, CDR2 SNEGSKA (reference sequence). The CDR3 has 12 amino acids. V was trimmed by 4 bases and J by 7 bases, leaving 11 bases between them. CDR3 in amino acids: CSANSGEQPQHF. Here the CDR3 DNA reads TGCAGTGCTAACTCCGGAGAACAGCCCCAGCATTTT.

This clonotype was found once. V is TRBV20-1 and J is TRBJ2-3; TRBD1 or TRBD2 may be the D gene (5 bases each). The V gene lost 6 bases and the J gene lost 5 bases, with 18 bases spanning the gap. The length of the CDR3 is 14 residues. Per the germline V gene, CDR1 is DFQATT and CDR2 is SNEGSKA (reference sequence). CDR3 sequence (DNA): TGCAGTGCCCGAACCGAGGGGCCTAAAGATACGCAGTATTTT. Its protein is CSARTEGPKDTQYF.

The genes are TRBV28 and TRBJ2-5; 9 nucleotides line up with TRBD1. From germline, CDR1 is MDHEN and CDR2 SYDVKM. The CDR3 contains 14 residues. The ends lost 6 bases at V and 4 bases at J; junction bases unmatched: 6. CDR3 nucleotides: TGTGCCAGCAGCCCGGACAGGGGATTAGAGACCCAGTACTTC. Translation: CASSPDRGLETQYF. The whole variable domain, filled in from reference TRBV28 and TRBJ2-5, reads DVKVTQSSRYLVKRTGEKVFLECVQDMDHENMFWYRQDPGLGLRLIYFSYDVKMKEKGDIPEGYSVSREKKERFSLILESASTNQTSMYLCASSPDRGLETQYFGPGTRLLVL.

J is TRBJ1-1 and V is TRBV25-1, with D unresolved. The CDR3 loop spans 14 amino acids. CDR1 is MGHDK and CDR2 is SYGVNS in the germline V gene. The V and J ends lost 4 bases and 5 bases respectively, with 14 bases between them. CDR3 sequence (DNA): TGTGCCAGCAGTGCCAGGACGGGCGGGACTGAAGCTTTCTTT. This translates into CASSARTGGTEAFF.

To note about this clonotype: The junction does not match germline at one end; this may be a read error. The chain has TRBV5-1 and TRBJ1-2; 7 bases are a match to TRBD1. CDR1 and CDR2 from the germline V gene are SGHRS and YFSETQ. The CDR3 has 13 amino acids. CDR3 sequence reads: CASSLGQDYGYTF. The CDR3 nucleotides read TGTGCCAGCAGTTTAGGACAGGATTATGGCTACACCTTC.

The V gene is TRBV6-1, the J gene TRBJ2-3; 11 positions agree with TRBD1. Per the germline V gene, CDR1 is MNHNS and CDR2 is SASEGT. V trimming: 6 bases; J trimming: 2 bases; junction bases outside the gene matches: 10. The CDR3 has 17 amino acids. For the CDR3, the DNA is TGTGCCAGCAGCCCCGGGACAGGGGGGGCTTACACAGATACGCAGTATTTT. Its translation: CASSPGTGGAYTDTQYF.

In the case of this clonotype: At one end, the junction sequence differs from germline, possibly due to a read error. DNA of the CDR3: TGCAGCGGAGTGGGGGTCATGAACACTGAAGTTTTCTTT. This codes for CSGVGVMNTEVFF. This chain connects TRBV29-1 to TRBJ1-1, with a possible D match to TRBD1 (5 bases). Germline lookup yields CDR1 SQVTM and CDR2 ANQGSEA. The CDR3 is made up of 13 amino acids.

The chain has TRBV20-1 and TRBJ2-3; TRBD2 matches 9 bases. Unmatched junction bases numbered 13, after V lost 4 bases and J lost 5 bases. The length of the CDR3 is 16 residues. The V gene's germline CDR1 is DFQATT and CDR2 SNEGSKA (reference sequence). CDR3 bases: TGCAGTGCTAAACCGTTCGGCGGGGGGGCCCTAGATACGCAGTATTTT. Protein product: CSAKPFGGGALDTQYF.

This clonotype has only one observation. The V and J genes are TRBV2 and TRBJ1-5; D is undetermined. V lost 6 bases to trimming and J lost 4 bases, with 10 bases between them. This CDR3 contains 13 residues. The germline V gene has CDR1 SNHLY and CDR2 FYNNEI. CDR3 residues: CASRNDGNQPQHF. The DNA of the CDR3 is TGTGCCAGCAGGAACGACGGGAATCAGCCCCAGCATTTT.

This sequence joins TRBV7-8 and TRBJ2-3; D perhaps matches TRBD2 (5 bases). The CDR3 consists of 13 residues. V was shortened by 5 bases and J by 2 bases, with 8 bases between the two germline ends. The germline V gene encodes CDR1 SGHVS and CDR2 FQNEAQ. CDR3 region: CASSTGNTDTQYF. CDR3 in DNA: TGTGCCAGCAGCACCGGGAACACAGATACGCAGTATTTT.

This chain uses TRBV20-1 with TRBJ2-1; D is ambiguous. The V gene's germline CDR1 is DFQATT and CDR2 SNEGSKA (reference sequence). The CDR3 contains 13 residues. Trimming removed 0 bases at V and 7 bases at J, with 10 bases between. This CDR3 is CSARDSRWNEQFF. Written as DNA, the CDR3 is TGCAGTGCTAGAGACTCGAGATGGAATGAGCAGTTCTTC.

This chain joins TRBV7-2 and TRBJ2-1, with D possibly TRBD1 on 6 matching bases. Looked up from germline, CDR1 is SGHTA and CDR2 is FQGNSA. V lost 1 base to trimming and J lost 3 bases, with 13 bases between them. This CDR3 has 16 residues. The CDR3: CASSLVGQGHYNEQFF. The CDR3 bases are TGTGCCAGCAGCTTAGTAGGGCAGGGGCACTACAATGAGCAGTTCTTC.

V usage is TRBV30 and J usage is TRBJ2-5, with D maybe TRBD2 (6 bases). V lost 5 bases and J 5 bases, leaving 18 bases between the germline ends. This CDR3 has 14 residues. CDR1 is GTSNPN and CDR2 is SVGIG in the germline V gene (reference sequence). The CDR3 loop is CAWGARGSPETQYF. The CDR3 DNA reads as TGTGCCTGGGGGGCCCGGGGGAGCCCCGAGACCCAGTACTTC. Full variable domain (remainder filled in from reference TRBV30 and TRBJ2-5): SQTIHQWPATLVQPVGSPLSLECTVEGTSNPNLYWYRQAAGRGLQLLFYSVGIGQISSEVPQNLSASRPQDRQFILSSKKLLLSDSGFYLCAWGARGSPETQYFGPGTRLLVL.

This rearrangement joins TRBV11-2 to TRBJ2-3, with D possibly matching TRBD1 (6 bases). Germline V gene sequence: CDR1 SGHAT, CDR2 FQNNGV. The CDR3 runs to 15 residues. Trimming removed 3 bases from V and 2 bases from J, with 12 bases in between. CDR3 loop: CASSFGTPSTDTQYF. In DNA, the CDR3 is TGTGCCAGCAGCTTCGGGACACCTTCCACAGATACGCAGTATTTT. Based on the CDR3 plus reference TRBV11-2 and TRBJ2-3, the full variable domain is EAGVAQSPRYKIIEKRQSVAFWCNPISGHATLYWYQQILGQGPKLLIQFQNNGVVDDSQLPKDRFSAERLKGVDSTLKIQPAKLEDSAVYLCASSFGTPSTDTQYFGPGTRLTVL.

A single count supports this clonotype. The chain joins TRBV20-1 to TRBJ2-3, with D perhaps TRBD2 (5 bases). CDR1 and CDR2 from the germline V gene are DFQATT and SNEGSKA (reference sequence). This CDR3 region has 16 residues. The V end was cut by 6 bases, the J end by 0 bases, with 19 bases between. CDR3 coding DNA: TGCAGTGCGGAGGCAGGAGACCCACCTAGCACAGATACGCAGTATTTT. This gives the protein CSAEAGDPPSTDTQYF.

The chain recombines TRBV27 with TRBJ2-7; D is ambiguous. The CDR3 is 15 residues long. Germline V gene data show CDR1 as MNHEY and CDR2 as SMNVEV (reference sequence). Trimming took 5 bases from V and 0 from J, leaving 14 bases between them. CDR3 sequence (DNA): TGTGCCAGCAGTCGTCATTCCTCGAGCTCCTACGAGCAGTACGTC. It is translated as CASSRHSSSSYEQYV.

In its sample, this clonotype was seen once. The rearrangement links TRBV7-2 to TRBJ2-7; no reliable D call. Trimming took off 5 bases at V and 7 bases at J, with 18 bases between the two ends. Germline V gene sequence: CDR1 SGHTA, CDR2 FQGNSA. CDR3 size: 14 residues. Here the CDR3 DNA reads TGTGCCAGCAGCATAGACCGTCCCGCGTGGGAGCAGTACTTC. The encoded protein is CASSIDRPAWEQYF.

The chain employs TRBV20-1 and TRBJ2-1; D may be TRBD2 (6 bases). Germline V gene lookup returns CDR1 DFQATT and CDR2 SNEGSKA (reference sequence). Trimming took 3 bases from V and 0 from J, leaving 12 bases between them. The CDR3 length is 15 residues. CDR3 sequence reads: CSARRLASSYNEQFF. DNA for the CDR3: TGCAGTGCTAGGCGCCTAGCGAGCTCCTACAATGAGCAGTTCTTC.